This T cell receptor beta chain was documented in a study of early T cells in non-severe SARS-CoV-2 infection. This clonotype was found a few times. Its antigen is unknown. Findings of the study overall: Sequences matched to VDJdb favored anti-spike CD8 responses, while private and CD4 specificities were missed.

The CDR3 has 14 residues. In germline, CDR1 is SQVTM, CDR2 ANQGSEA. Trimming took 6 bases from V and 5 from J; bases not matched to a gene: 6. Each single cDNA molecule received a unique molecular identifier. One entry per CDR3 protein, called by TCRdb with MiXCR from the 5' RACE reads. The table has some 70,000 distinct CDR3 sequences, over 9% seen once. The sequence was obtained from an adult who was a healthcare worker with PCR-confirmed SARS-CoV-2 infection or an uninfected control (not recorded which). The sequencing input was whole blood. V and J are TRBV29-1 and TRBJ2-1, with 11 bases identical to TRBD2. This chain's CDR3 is CSVLTSGRDNEQFF. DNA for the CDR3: TGCAGCGTCCTAACTAGCGGGAGAGACAATGAGCAGTTCTTC.